Sequencing of this T cell receptor beta chain was carried out in a study of T cells expressing NK-cell markers. CDR1 and CDR2 from the germline V gene are DFQATT and SNEGSKA (reference sequence). The CDR3 is 15 residues long. Reanalyzing the 5' RACE reads, TCRdb keeps one entry per CDR3 protein, without DNA. The sample data list a few hundred thousand distinct CDR3 sequences. This TCR was sampled from a man between 18 and 69 years old in good health. The chain joins TRBV20-1 to TRBJ2-3; the D call of TRBD2 rests on TCRdb alone, since no DNA is present to check it. The sample taken for sequencing was blood T cells: a sorted CD56 or NKG2C T cell subset, CD4+ or CD8+ T cells, or bulk PBMC T cells (not recorded which). CDR3 loop: CSASIGLGGTDTQYF.